The following is a T cell receptor beta chain sequence with its context. Its antigen remains unknown. This entry comes from a study of CD8 T cells in Susac syndrome. The sequenced target, TCR beta, came from blood CD8+ and CD4+ T cells. V shed 1 base and J shed 6 bases, with 12 bases lying between them. Germline CDR1 and CDR2: LGHNA and YSLEER. The CDR3 runs 14 residues. Findings and limits, study-wide: The CD4+ T cell repertoires that were profiled in Susac syndrome showed no clonal expansion.

After extraction with the RNeasy kit, roughly 0.45 to 1 ug of the RNA was reverse transcribed using random hexamers. A multiplex approach, immunoSEQ multiplex PCR, amplified TCR beta CDR3 across 54 Vbeta and 13 Jbeta. Via MiXCR, TCRdb re-called the immunoSEQ multiplex PCR reads, giving one row per CDR3 protein. The sample has about 180,000 distinct CDR3 sequences; about 95% are singletons. The chain is built from TRBV4-3 and TRBJ1-2; tentative D call: TRBD1 (5 bases). The sample comprised CD4+ T cells from PBMCs. This TCR was recovered from a human donor with Susac syndrome. CDR3 residues: CASSQVGAGDGYTF. Here the CDR3 DNA reads TGCGCCAGCAGCCAAGTCGGGGCTGGGGATGGCTACACCTTC.